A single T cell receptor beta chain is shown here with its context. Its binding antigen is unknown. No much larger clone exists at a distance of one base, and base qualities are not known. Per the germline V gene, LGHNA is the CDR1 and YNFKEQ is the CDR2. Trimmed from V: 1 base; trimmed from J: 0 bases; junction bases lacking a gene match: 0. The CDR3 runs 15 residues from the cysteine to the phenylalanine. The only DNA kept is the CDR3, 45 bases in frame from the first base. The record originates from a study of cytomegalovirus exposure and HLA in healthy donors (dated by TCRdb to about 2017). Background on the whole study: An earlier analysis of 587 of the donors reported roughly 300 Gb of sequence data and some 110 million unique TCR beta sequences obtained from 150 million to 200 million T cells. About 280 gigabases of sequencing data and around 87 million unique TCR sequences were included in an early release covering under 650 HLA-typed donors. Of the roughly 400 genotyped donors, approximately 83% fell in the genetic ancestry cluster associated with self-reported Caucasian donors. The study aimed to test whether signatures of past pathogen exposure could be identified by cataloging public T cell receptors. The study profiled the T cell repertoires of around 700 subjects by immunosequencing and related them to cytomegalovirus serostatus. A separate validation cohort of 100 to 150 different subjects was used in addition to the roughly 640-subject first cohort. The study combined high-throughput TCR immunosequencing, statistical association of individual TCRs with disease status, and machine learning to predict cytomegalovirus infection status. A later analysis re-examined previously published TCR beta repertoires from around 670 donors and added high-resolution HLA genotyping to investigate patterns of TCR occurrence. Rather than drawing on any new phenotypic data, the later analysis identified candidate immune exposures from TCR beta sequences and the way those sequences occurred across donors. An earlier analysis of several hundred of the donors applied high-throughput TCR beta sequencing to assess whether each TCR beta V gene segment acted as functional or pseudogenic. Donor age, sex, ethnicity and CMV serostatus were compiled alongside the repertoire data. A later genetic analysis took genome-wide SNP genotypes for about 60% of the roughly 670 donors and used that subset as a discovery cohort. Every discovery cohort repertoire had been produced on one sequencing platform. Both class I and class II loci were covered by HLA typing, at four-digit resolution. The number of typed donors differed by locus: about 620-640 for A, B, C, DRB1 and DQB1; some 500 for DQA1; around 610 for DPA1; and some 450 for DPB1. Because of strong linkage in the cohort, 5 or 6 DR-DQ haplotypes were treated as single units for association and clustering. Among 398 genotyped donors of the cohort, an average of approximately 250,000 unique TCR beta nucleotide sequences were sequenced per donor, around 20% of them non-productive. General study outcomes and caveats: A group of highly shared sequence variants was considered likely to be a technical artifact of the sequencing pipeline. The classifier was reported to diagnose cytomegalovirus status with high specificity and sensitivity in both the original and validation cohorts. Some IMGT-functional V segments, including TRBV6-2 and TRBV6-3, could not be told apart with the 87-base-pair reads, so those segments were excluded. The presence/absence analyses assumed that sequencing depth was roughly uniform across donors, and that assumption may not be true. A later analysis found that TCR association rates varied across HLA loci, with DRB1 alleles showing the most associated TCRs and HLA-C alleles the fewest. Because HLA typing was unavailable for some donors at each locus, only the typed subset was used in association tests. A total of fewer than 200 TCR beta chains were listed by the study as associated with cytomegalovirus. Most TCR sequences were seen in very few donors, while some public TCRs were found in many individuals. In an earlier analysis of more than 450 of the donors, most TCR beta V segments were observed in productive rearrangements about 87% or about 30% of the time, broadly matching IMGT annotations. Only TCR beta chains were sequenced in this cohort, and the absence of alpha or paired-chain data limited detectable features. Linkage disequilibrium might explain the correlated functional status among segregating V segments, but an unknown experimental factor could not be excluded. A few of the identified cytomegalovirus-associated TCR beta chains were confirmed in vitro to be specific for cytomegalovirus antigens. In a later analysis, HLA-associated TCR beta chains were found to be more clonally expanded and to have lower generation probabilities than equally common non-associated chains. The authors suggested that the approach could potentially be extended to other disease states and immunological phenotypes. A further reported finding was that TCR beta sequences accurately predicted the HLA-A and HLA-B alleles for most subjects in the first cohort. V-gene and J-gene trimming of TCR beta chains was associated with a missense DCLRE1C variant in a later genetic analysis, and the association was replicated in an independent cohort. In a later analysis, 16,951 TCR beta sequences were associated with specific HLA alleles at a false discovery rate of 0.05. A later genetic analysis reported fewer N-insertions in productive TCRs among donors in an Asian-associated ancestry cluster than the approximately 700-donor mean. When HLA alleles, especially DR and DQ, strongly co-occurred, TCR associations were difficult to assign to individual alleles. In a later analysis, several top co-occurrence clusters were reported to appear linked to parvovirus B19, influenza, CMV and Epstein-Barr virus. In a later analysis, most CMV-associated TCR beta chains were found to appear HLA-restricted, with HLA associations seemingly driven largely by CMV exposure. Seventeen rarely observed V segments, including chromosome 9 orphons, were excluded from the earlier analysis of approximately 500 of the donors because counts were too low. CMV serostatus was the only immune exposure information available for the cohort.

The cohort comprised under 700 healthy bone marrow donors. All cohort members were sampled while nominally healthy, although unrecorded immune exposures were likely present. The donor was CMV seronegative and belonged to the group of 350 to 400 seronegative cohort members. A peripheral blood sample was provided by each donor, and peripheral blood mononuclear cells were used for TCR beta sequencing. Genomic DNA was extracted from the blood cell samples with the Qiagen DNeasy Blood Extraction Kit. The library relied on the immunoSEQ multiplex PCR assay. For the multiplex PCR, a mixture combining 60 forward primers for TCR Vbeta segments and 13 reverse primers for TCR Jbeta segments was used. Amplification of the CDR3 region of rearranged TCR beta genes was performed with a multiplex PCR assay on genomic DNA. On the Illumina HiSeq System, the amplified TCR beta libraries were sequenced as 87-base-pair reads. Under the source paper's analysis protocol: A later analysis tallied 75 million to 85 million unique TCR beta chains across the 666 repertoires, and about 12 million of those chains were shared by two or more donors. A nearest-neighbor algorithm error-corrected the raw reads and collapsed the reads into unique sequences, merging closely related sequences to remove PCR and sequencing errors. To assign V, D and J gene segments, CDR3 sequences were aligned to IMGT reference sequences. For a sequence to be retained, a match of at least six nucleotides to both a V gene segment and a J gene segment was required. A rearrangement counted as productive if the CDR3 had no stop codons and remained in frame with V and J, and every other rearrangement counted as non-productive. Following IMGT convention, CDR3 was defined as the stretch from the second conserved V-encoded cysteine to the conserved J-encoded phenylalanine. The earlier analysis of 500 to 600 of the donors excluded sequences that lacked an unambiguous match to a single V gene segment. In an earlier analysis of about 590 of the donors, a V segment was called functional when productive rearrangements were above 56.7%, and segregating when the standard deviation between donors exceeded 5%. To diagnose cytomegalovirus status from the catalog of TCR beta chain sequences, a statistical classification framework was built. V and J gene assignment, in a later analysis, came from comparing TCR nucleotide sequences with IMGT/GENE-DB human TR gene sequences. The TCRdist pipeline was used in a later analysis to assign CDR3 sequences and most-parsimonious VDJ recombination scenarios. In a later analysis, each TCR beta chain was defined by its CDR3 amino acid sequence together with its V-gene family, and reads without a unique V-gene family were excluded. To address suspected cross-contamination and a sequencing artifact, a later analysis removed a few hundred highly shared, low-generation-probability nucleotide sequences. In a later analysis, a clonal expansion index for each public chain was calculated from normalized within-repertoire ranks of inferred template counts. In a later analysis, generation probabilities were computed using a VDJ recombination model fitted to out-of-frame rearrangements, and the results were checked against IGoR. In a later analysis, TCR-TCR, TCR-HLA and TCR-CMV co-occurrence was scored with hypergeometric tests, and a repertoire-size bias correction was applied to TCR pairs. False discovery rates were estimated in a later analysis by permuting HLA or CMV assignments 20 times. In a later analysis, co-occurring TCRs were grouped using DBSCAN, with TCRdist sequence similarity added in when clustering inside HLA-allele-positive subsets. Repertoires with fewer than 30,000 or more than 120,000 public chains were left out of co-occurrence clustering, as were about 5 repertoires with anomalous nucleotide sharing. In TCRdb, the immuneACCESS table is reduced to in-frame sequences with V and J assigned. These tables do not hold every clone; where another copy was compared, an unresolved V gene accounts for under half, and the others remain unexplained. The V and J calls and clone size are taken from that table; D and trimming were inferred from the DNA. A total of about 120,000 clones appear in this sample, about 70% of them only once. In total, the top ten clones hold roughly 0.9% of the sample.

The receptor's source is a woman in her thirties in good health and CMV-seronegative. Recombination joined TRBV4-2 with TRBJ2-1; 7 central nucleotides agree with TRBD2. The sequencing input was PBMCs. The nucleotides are TGTGCCAGCAGCCAAGCGGGGGGCTCCTACAATGAGCAGTTCTTC. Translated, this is CASSQAGGSYNEQFF.